The source of this T cell receptor beta chain is a study of T cells after yellow fever vaccination. Broader study findings: Booster sampling recovered most clones from primary vaccination (roughly 96% CD4, approximately 88% CD8).

Germline lookup yields CDR1 SSHAT and CDR2 FNYEAQ (reference sequence). The CDR3 contains 15 residues. Template switching by 5'RACE produced TCR cDNA, adding a universal primer site and UMIs. TCRdb reprocessed the 5' RACE reads via MiXCR and lists one record per CDR3 protein. The sample has 300,000 to 450,000 distinct CDR3 sequences; around 8.1% are singletons. This clonotype was counted a few times. Its target is not known. One junction end does not reproduce the germline sequence, and a read error may be involved. This specimen consisted of PBMCs, obtained roughly 47 days after the first yellow fever vaccination. This rearrangement joins TRBV7-7 to TRBJ2-5, with D possibly being TRBD2 (5 bases). The sequence came from a man between 18 and 35 years old who received the YFV17D yellow fever vaccine. CDR3 residues: CASSFQPGSQETQYF. CDR3 sequence (DNA): TGTGCTAGCAGCTTTCAGCCGGGATCCCAAGAGACCCAGTACTTC.